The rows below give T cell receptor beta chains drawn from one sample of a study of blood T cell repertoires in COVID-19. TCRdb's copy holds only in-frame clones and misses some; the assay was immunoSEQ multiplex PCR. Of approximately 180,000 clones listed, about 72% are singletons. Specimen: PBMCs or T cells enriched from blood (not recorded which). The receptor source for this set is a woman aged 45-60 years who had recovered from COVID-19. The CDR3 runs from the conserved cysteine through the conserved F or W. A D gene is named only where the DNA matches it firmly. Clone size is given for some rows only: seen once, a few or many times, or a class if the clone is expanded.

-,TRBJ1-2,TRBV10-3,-,TGTGCCATCAGTGATCGAGGTACTGGCTACACCTTC,CAISDRGTGYTF
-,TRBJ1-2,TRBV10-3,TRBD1,TGTGCCATCAACCCGGGACAGGGGGCCTATGGCTACACCTTC,CAINPGQGAYGYTF
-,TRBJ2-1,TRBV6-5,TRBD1,TGTGCCAGCAGTTTCCTACCGGGACAGGAGCAGTTCTTC,CASSFLPGQEQFF
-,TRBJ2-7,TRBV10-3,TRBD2,TGTGCCATCAGGGGGACTAGCGGGTACGAGCAGTACTTC,CAIRGTSGYEQYF
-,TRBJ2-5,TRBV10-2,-,TGCGCCAGCAGTGCAGCGGAGGGAGAGACCCAGTACTTC,CASSAAEGETQYF
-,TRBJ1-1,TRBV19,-,TGTGCCAGTAGTGGCAGGGGCTGGAACACTGAAGCTTTCTTT,CASSGRGWNTEAFF
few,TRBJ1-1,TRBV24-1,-,TGTGCCACCAGTAATGGCCCTCGAACTGAAGCTTTCTTT,CATSNGPRTEAFF
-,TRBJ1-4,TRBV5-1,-,TGCGCCAGCAGCCCGGGGGGTACTAATGAAAAACTGTTTTTT,CASSPGGTNEKLFF
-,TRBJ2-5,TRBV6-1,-,TGTGCCAGCAGTGAAGCGGGAATGAGGGTTGGGGAGACCCAGTACTTC,CASSEAGMRVGETQYF
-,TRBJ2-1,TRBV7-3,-,TGTGCCAGCAGCTTAAAGCGGGACAATGAGCAGTTCTTC,CASSLKRDNEQFF
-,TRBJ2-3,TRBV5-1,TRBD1,TGCGCCAGCAGCAGGGGGCAGGGTACAGATACGCAGTATTTT,CASSRGQGTDTQYF
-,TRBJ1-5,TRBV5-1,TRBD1,TGCGCCAGCAGACCGACAGGGGAGAGCAATCAGCCCCAGCATTTT,CASRPTGESNQPQHF
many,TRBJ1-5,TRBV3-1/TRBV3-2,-,TGTGCCAGCAGCGCCCAGCGGGAGGGGCCCCAGCATTTT,CASSAQREGPQHF
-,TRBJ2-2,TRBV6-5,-,TGTGCCAGCAGTTCTTACACCGGGGAGCTGTTTTTT,CASSSYTGELFF
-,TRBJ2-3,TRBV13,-,TGTGCCAGCAGCGCGCGGGTTGTATGGCAAGATACGCAGTATTTT,CASSARVVWQDTQYF
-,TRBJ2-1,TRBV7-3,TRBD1,TGTGCCAGCAGCTGGCAGGGGGCTAGGAATGAGCAGTTCTTC,CASSWQGARNEQFF
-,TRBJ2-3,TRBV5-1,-,TGCGCCAGCAGCTCACGAAGGAGGGACACAGATACGCAGTATTTT,CASSSRRRDTDTQYF
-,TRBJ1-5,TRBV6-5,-,TGTGCCAGCAGCCCCAGGACATCATATCAGCCCCAGCATTTT,CASSPRTSYQPQHF
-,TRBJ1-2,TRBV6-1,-,TGTGCCAGCAGTGAGTCCCGCGCCGGGACTTACTATGGCTACACCTTC,CASSESRAGTYYGYTF
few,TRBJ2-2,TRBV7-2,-,TGTGCCAGCAGTTCCCTGGGAGCTCTCGGCACCGGGGAGCTGTTTTTT,CASSSLGALGTGELFF